The 3 T cell receptor beta chains given below trace back to one sample, sequenced in a study of blood T cell repertoires in COVID-19 (dated by TCRdb to 2019 to 2021). Library construction relied on the immunoSEQ multiplex PCR assay. Imported from immuneACCESS, the table was reduced by TCRdb to in-frame sequences with V and J called. These copies leave out some clones; in studies compared against another copy, an unresolved V gene accounts for under half, and the cause of the remainder is not known. Across this sample there are over 150,000 clones, with about 88% seen only once. The ten largest clones add up to 8% to 9% of the sample. The sequencing sample was made of peripheral blood. Source of these receptors: a woman in her sixties or seventies with COVID-19, enrolled during active disease.

This chain links TRBV10-3 with TRBJ1-5; D is unresolved. There are 16 residues in the CDR3. The V end lost 3 bases, the J end lost 3 bases, and 15 bases lay between the germline ends. Germline values: CDR1 ENHRY, CDR2 SYGVKD. Here the CDR3 reads CAISDNLGSNNQPQHF. The CDR3 coding sequence is TGTGCCATCAGTGATAATCTGGGCAGCAACAATCAGCCCCAGCATTTT.

This chain uses TRBV6-6 with TRBJ1-1; a possible D gene is TRBD1 (5 bases). V lost 0 bases and J lost 3, with 8 bases in between. Germline assignment: CDR1 MNHNY and CDR2 SVGAGI (reference sequence). This CDR3 is 14 amino acids long. CDR3 coding DNA: TGTGCCAGCAGTTACTCCGGGGGAGACACTGAAGCTTTCTTT. Protein product: CASSYSGGDTEAFF.

This clone was recorded many times. This rearrangement joins TRBV14 to TRBJ1-2; D is possibly TRBD1 (5 bases). This CDR3 spans 13 amino acids. V lost 2 bases to trimming and J lost 2 bases, with 6 bases between them. Germline V lookup: CDR1 SGHDN, CDR2 FVKESK. CDR3 sequence: CASSQQGNYGYTF. The CDR3 DNA follows: TGTGCCAGCAGCCAACAGGGCAACTATGGCTACACCTTC.